A selection of T cell receptor beta chains follows, all from one sample in a study of post-analysis software for immune sequencing data. MiXCR was run by TCRdb on the PCR reads, yielding one entry per CDR3 protein. Of 600,000 to 700,000 distinct CDR3 sequences listed, over 45% were seen once; the top ten hold about 11%. What was sequenced was blood. The receptors were gathered from a girl aged 2 to 10 with multiple sclerosis. CDR3s include the opening cysteine and the closing phenylalanine or tryptophan. The D gene is left open where the match is weak. Size tells how often a clone was seen (once, few, many) or the class of an expanded clone, and some rows leave it out.

CDR3aa	CDR3nt	v_gene	d_gene	j_gene	abundance
CASSHGQKGQPQHF	TGTGCCAGCAGCCACGGACAGAAGGGACAGCCCCAGCATTTT	TRBV7-2	NA	TRBJ1-5	NA
CASSQDFAGDTEAFF	TGCGCCAGCAGCCAAGATTTTGCGGGTGACACTGAAGCTTTCTTT	TRBV4-1	NA	TRBJ1-1	NA
CSANEARGVNGYTF	TGCAGTGCTAATGAAGCACGAGGGGTGAACGGCTACACCTTC	TRBV20-1	NA	TRBJ1-2	few
CASSLVDEKLFF	TGTGCCAGCAGCTTGGTCGATGAAAAACTGTTTTTT	TRBV7-2	NA	TRBJ1-4	NA
CSVERGRGTGELFF	TGCAGCGTTGAAAGGGGGCGCGGCACCGGGGAGCTGTTTTTT	TRBV29-1	TRBD1	TRBJ2-2	few
CASSLGAGKTYEQYF	TGCGCCAGCAGCTTGGGGGCAGGGAAGACTTACGAGCAGTACTTC	TRBV5-1	NA	TRBJ2-7	NA
CASSQLTSGANVLTF	TGTGCCAGCAGCCAGCTGACCTCTGGGGCCAACGTCCTGACTTTC	TRBV6-2/TRBV6-3	NA	TRBJ2-6	NA
CASSVGGIGYEQYF	TGTGCCAGCAGCGTAGGAGGAATCGGGTACGAGCAGTACTTC	TRBV9	NA	TRBJ2-7	NA
CASSLSQVHETQYF	TGTGCCAGCAGCTTAAGCCAGGTCCATGAGACCCAGTACTTC	TRBV5-8	NA	TRBJ2-5	NA
CASSRTGGPYEQYF	TGTGCCAGCAGTCGGACAGGGGGGCCCTACGAGCAGTACTTC	TRBV6-2/TRBV6-3	TRBD1	TRBJ2-7	few
CSAKVPGSSYNEQFF	TGCAGTGCTAAGGTCCCAGGGAGCTCCTACAATGAGCAGTTCTTC	TRBV20-1	NA	TRBJ2-1	few
CASSLAAGGEQFF	TGTGCCAGCAGCTTAGCAGCGGGAGGTGAGCAGTTCTTC	TRBV7-2	TRBD2	TRBJ2-1	once
CSAREGAMREQYF	TGCAGTGCTAGAGAGGGGGCAATGCGAGAGCAGTACTTC	TRBV20-1	NA	TRBJ2-7	NA
CASRSIRGPPYNEQFF	TGTGCCAGCAGGTCAATTCGGGGTCCCCCCTACAATGAGCAGTTCTTC	TRBV11-2	NA	TRBJ2-1	few
CSARPGTLTEGYTF	TGCAGTGCTAGACCCGGGACCCTCACTGAAGGCTACACCTTC	TRBV20-1	NA	TRBJ1-2	NA
CASSSGASGTYEQYF	TGCGCCAGCAGCTCCGGGGCTTCAGGAACCTACGAGCAGTACTTC	TRBV5-1	NA	TRBJ2-7	NA
CASSPRTGDRTTNTGELFF	TGTGCCAGCAGTCCCCGGACCGGGGACAGGACAACGAACACCGGGGAGCTGTTTTTT	TRBV6-2/TRBV6-3	TRBD1	TRBJ2-2	NA
CATSRVAGGVYNEQYF	TGTGCCACCAGCAGAGTAGCGGGAGGGGTGTACAATGAGCAGTACTTC	TRBV15	TRBD2	TRBJ2-7	NA
CASSPAGMDDEQFF	TGTGCCAGCAGCCCCGCAGGGATGGACGATGAGCAGTTCTTC	TRBV5-5	NA	TRBJ2-1	few
CASSLRGTQETQYF	TGTGCCAGCAGTTTAAGGGGGACCCAAGAGACCCAGTACTTC	TRBV7-9	NA	TRBJ2-5	few
CASSLGGLTEAFF	TGTGCCAGCAGCTTAGGAGGGCTCACTGAAGCTTTCTTT	TRBV5-5	NA	TRBJ1-1	NA
CSVVDRHSYEQYF	TGCAGCGTTGTGGACAGGCACTCCTACGAGCAGTACTTC	TRBV29-1	TRBD1	TRBJ2-7	NA
CASSLSESGYNEQFF	TGCGCCAGCAGCTTAAGCGAGTCTGGCTACAATGAGCAGTTCTTC	TRBV5-1	NA	TRBJ2-1	NA
CASRSGEAGYTF	TGTGCCAGCAGATCAGGGGAGGCTGGCTACACCTTC	TRBV12-3/TRBV12-4	NA	TRBJ1-2	few
CSVEGGAPSTDTQYF	TGCAGCGTTGAAGGGGGGGCCCCTAGCACAGATACGCAGTATTTT	TRBV29-1	NA	TRBJ2-3	NA
CASSSLAGGNEQFF	TGTGCCAGCAGTTCCCTAGCGGGAGGGAATGAGCAGTTCTTC	TRBV6-6	TRBD2	TRBJ2-1	few
CASSHGLAGIQETQYF	TGTGCCAGCAGCCACGGACTAGCGGGGATACAAGAGACCCAGTACTTC	TRBV12-3/TRBV12-4	TRBD2	TRBJ2-5	NA
CASSEPGRFTEAFF	TGTGCCAGCAGTGAACCAGGACGGTTCACTGAAGCTTTCTTT	TRBV6-1	NA	TRBJ1-1	NA
CASSLIRDITDTQYF	TGTGCCAGCAGCTTAATCAGGGACATCACAGATACGCAGTATTTT	TRBV7-2	NA	TRBJ2-3	NA
CASSQYVGAGGAEAFF	TGCGCCAGCAGCCAATATGTTGGGGCAGGAGGGGCTGAAGCTTTCTTT	TRBV4-3	NA	TRBJ1-1	NA
CSARDAARGRNNEQFF	TGCAGTGCTAGAGATGCCGCACGCGGGAGGAACAATGAGCAGTTCTTC	TRBV20-1	TRBD2	TRBJ2-1	NA
CASRASSYNEQFF	TGTGCCAGCAGGGCTAGCTCCTACAATGAGCAGTTCTTC	TRBV12-3/TRBV12-4	NA	TRBJ2-1	NA
CASSPQFLAANEKLFF	TGTGCCAGCAGCCCCCAATTCCTGGCAGCTAATGAAAAACTGTTTTTT	TRBV9	NA	TRBJ1-4	NA
CASSASGSSTDTQYF	TGTGCCAGCAGTGCTAGCGGGAGTAGCACAGATACGCAGTATTTT	TRBV6-6	TRBD2	TRBJ2-3	NA
CAISEYERNSYNEQFF	TGTGCCATCAGTGAGTACGAACGGAACTCCTACAATGAGCAGTTCTTC	TRBV10-3	NA	TRBJ2-1	NA
CSARPDGASGNFYNEQFF	TGCAGTGCTAGGCCCGACGGCGCTAGCGGGAATTTCTACAATGAGCAGTTCTTC	TRBV20-1	TRBD2	TRBJ2-1	NA
CASSDQTGDQPQHF	TGTGCCAGCAGTGACCAGACAGGGGACCAGCCCCAGCATTTT	TRBV6-5	TRBD1	TRBJ1-5	NA
CASSFAEGETQYF	TGCGCCAGCAGCTTTGCAGAGGGAGAGACCCAGTACTTC	TRBV5-1	NA	TRBJ2-5	NA
CSAGSAANYGYTF	TGCAGCGCGGGGTCTGCAGCTAACTATGGCTACACCTTC	TRBV29-1	NA	TRBJ1-2	few
CASSPSTGGRETQYF	TGTGCCAGCAGCCCATCGACAGGGGGTCGGGAGACCCAGTACTTC	TRBV6-6	TRBD1	TRBJ2-5	NA
CASSNKVAGGLGTDTQYF	TGTGCCAGCAGCAATAAAGTCGCGGGAGGGTTGGGAACAGATACGCAGTATTTT	TRBV4-2	TRBD2	TRBJ2-3	NA
CASSYSTGKSARANVLTF	TGTGCCAGCAGCTACTCTACAGGGAAGTCTGCTCGGGCCAACGTCCTGACTTTC	TRBV7-3	NA	TRBJ2-6	NA
CASSLRGTPYNEQFF	TGTGCCAGCAGTCTCAGGGGTACACCCTACAATGAGCAGTTCTTC	TRBV7-2	NA	TRBJ2-1	few
CASSLGVWTDTQYF	TGTGCCAGCAGTTTAGGGGTCTGGACAGATACGCAGTATTTT	TRBV27	NA	TRBJ2-3	NA
CSVSPRSRATEAFF	TGCAGCGTTTCCCCCAGGAGTCGCGCCACTGAAGCTTTCTTT	TRBV29-1	NA	TRBJ1-1	NA
CATRTDWGDEQFF	TGTGCCACCAGAACCGATTGGGGTGATGAGCAGTTCTTC	TRBV15	NA	TRBJ2-1	NA
CNVGEGGNQPQHF	TGCAACGTTGGAGAGGGTGGCAATCAGCCCCAGCATTTT	TRBV29-1	NA	TRBJ1-5	few
CASSKTTTAINYGYTF	TGTGCCAGCAGCAAGACAACTACGGCCATTAACTATGGCTACACCTTC	TRBV6-5	NA	TRBJ1-2	NA
CASSLDRGQIDYGYTF	TGTGCCAGCAGTTTAGATCGGGGGCAGATCGACTATGGCTACACCTTC	TRBV12-3/TRBV12-4	NA	TRBJ1-2	NA
CASSLEGRENIQYF	TGCGCCAGCAGCTTGGAGGGCCGTGAAAACATTCAGTACTTC	TRBV5-1	NA	TRBJ2-4	NA
CASSPGTGAANYGYTF	TGTGCCAGCAGCCCCGGGACAGGGGCGGCTAACTATGGCTACACCTTC	TRBV12-3/TRBV12-4	TRBD1	TRBJ1-2	few
CASSEWPGYEQYF	TGTGCCAGCAGTGAATGGCCGGGGTACGAGCAGTACTTC	TRBV6-1	NA	TRBJ2-7	few
CATSRSPRTEAFF	TGTGCCACCAGCAGATCGCCTCGGACTGAAGCTTTCTTT	TRBV15	NA	TRBJ1-1	NA
CASSPQGQGNNEQFF	TGCGCCAGCAGCCCGCAGGGACAGGGCAACAATGAGCAGTTCTTC	TRBV5-1	TRBD1	TRBJ2-1	NA